This T cell receptor (beta chain) came from a study of cytomegalovirus exposure and HLA in healthy donors. Across the study: From HLA-typed donors, an early data release held 70 million to 100 million unique TCRs.

The germline V gene has CDR1 LNHDA and CDR2 SQIVND (reference sequence). The length of the CDR3 is 15 residues. V lost 4 bases and J 9 bases, leaving 19 bases between the germline ends. Vbeta (60) and Jbeta (13) primers were used in the PCR. Sequencing used immunoSEQ multiplex PCR; TCRdb keeps in-frame clones, though not all of them. The sample has around 110,000 clones; approximately 72% are singletons. Regarding the study as a whole: The classifier was said to identify cytomegalovirus status with high specificity and sensitivity.

A word on this clone: Its antigen is currently unknown.

The chain is built from TRBV19 and TRBJ1-3, with D perhaps matching TRBD1 (6 bases). The TCR comes from a man between 18 and 35 years old in good health and CMV-seronegative. The sequenced material came from PBMCs. The CDR3 DNA reads as TGTGCCAGTAGTAACTCGCGACAGGCGGTGCCCACCATATATTTT. It is translated as CASSNSRQAVPTIYF.